One sample yielded the 23 T cell receptor beta chains listed below, sequenced in a study of blood T cell repertoires in COVID-19. The repertoire was sequenced with immunoSEQ multiplex PCR; TCRdb's copy has only in-frame clones and lacks some. The sample yields 95,000 to 100,000 clones, about 85% seen once. The sequenced sample was peripheral blood. These receptors all come from a woman aged 70-85 years with active or convalescent COVID-19.

This rearrangement joins TRBV10-3 to TRBJ2-3; 8 bases are shared with TRBD2. The V and J ends lost 2 bases and 2 bases, in that order; junction bases with no gene match: 6. Germline V gene sequence: CDR1 ENHRY, CDR2 SYGVKD. This CDR3 has 16 amino acids. This CDR3 is CAISEQAGGITDTQYF. CDR3 bases: TGTGCCATCAGTGAGCAGGCGGGAGGTATCACAGATACGCAGTATTTT.

Only a few counts were recorded for this clone. This rearrangement joins TRBV30 to TRBJ1-6; the D gene is possibly TRBD1 (6 bases). Germline assignment: CDR1 GTSNPN and CDR2 SVGIG (reference sequence). CDR3 length: 14 residues. With 2 bases removed from V and 6 bases from J, the gap between germline ends came to 11 bases. Written as DNA, the CDR3 is TGTGCCTGGAGTCTTTGGACAGCTAATTCACCCCTCCACTTT. It codes for CAWSLWTANSPLHF.

The V gene is TRBV9, the J gene TRBJ2-7, with 9 bases lining up with TRBD2. Trimming removed 3 bases from V and 3 bases from J; junction bases left unmatched: 4. Germline loops: CDR1 SGDLS, CDR2 YYNGEE. CDR3 length equals 14 residues. The CDR3 region has the DNA TGTGCCAGCAGCGCAACGACTAGCGGCTACGAGCAGTACTTC. Translation gives CASSATTSGYEQYF.

This clone was seen only once. The V call is TRBV5-5, the J call TRBJ2-5; 9 nucleotides agree with TRBD1. The CDR3 totals 14 residues. After removal of 2 bases from V and 5 bases from J, the junction contained 4 bases not matched to a gene. Germline values: CDR1 SGHKS, CDR2 YYEKEE (reference sequence). CDR3 residues: CASSFTGGAETQYF. DNA of the CDR3: TGTGCCAGCAGCTTTACAGGGGGCGCCGAGACCCAGTACTTC. Variable domain in full (rest from reference TRBV5-5 and TRBJ2-5): DAGVTQSPTHLIKTRGQQVTLRCSPISGHKSVSWYQQVLGQGPQFIFQYYEKEERGRGNFPDRFSARQFPNYSSELNVNALLLGDSALYLCASSFTGGAETQYFGPGTRLLVL.

This chain connects TRBV6-5 to TRBJ2-3, with D tentatively TRBD1 (6 bases). CDR1 MNHEY and CDR2 SVGAGI come from the germline V gene. CDR3 size: 13 residues. Between the trimmed V and J ends, which lost 2 bases and 8 bases, there was a span of 11 bases. The CDR3 protein is CASSYGLGGTQYF. DNA for the CDR3: TGTGCCAGCAGTTACGGGCTAGGGGGTACGCAGTATTTT.

The chain has TRBV9 and TRBJ2-7, with unresolved D. This CDR3 contains 14 residues. Trimming shortened V by 0 bases and J by 1 base, and 8 bases separated the two germline ends. Germline-derived CDR1 and CDR2 are SGDLS and YYNGEE. The CDR3 reads CASSVDGASYEQYF. The CDR3 nucleotides are TGTGCCAGCAGCGTAGATGGAGCTTCCTACGAGCAGTACTTC.

V gene TRBV5-1 combines with J gene TRBJ2-2, with TRBD1 matching over 8 bases. CDR3 length: 15 residues. V gave up 3 bases and J gave up 3 bases; unmatched junction bases: 4. CDR1 SGHRS and CDR2 YFSETQ come from the germline V gene. The CDR3 DNA reads as TGCGCCAGCAGCTCCGGGACAGGTTACACCGGGGAGCTGTTTTTT. Protein sequence: CASSSGTGYTGELFF.

The chain recombines TRBV7-9 with TRBJ2-7; 12 nucleotides match TRBD1. CDR1 is SEHNR and CDR2 is FQNEAQ in the germline V gene (reference sequence). CDR3 size: 18 residues. V gave up 4 bases and J gave up 1 base; unmatched junction bases: 11. Written as DNA, the CDR3 is TGTGCCAGCAGCTCCCGACCCCGGGACAGGGGGCGATCCTACGAGCAGTACTTC. This encodes CASSSRPRDRGRSYEQYF. Combining the CDR3 with reference TRBV7-9 and TRBJ2-7 gives the whole variable domain DTGVSQNPRHKITKRGQNVTFRCDPISEHNRLYWYRQTLGQGPEFLTYFQNEAQLEKSRLLSDRFSAERPKGSFSTLEIQRTEQGDSAMYLCASSSRPRDRGRSYEQYFGPGTRLTVT.

The J gene is TRBJ1-2, the V gene TRBV5-1; possible D gene TRBD1, 6 bases. Germline V lookup: CDR1 SGHRS, CDR2 YFSETQ. The CDR3 length is 20 residues. V shed 0 bases and J shed 2 bases, with 26 bases lying between them. CDR3 in amino acids: CASSLAGAEPLQTRNYGYTF. CDR3 bases: TGCGCCAGCAGCTTGGCAGGGGCTGAGCCATTACAAACTAGAAACTATGGCTACACCTTC.

The chain couples TRBV19 to TRBJ1-5, with TRBD1 matching over 7 bases. CDR1 and CDR2 from the germline V gene are LNHDA and SQIVND (reference sequence). J lost 4 bases, V lost 6 bases, and 3 bases had no gene match. There are 13 residues in the CDR3. In DNA, the CDR3 is TGTGCCAGTAGCGGGGACAGAAATCAGCCCCAGCATTTT. Amino acid sequence: CASSGDRNQPQHF.

The V gene is TRBV5-1, the J gene TRBJ2-1; TRBD2 matches at 7 bases. Trimming took 8 bases from V and 6 from J; bases not matched to a gene: 20. Germline V lookup: CDR1 SGHRS, CDR2 YFSETQ. The CDR3 is 17 amino acids. The CDR3 coding sequence is TGCGCCAGATCTTCGGTATCTAGCGGATTTCAGACCAATGAGCAGTTCTTC. As protein: CARSSVSSGFQTNEQFF.

The J gene is TRBJ2-1, the V gene TRBV21-1; the table's D call TRBD2 went unverified against the DNA. TRBV21-1 is given as a pseudogene. This CDR3 is built from 18 residues. Here the CDR3 reads CASSSRTSGRATYNEQFF. The CDR3 DNA reads as TGTGCCAGCAGCTCCCGGACTAGCGGGAGGGCCACCTACAATGAGCAGTTCTTC.

The CDR3 region has the DNA TGTGCCAGCAGATTGACTAGCGGGGGGGGAGAGACCCAGTACTTC. Amino acids: CASRLTSGGGETQYF. V gene TRBV28 combines with J gene TRBJ2-5; 14 nucleotides match TRBD2. V gave up 6 bases and J gave up 4 bases; unmatched junction bases: 4. Germline V lookup: CDR1 MDHEN, CDR2 SYDVKM. This CDR3 region has 15 residues.

The CDR3 sequence is CSVLGSPTSGGTDTQYF. CDR3 nucleotide sequence: TGCAGCGTTCTTGGGTCGCCGACTAGCGGGGGAACAGATACGCAGTATTTT. V usage is TRBV29-1 and J usage is TRBJ2-3; 12 nucleotides match TRBD2. Germline assignment: CDR1 SQVTM and CDR2 ANQGSEA. The CDR3 has 17 residues. The V segment lost 5 bases and the J segment 3 bases; nucleotides outside the gene matches: 12.

The CDR3 loop reads CASSLFGAGGVGEQFF. CDR3 bases: TGTGCCAGCAGTTTATTCGGAGCGGGGGGGGTCGGTGAGCAGTTCTTC. This rearrangement joins TRBV27 to TRBJ2-1; TRBD2 matches at 10 bases. This CDR3 is built from 16 residues. From germline, CDR1 is MNHEY and CDR2 SMNVEV (reference sequence). V was clipped by 1 base and J by 9 bases; unmatched bases: 9.

V and J are TRBV7-2 and TRBJ2-1; no definite D call. This CDR3 is 14 amino acids long. Trimming shortened V by 7 bases and J by 4 bases, and 14 bases separated the two germline ends. Germline V CDR1 and CDR2: SGHTA, FQGNSA. In DNA form, the CDR3 reads TGTGCCAGCACCCCAACCCCGCTATACAATGAGCAGTTCTTC. It specifies CASTPTPLYNEQFF.

The genes are TRBV2 and TRBJ1-5, with D maybe TRBD1 (5 bases). V dropped 4 bases and J dropped 4 bases, with 11 bases sitting between them. Germline V CDR1 and CDR2: SNHLY, FYNNEI. The CDR3 is 14 residues long. CDR3 nucleotides: TGTGCCAGCAGTGGGCTGGACATTAATCAGCCCCAGCATTTT. This sequence encodes CASSGLDINQPQHF.

The chain combines TRBV15 with TRBJ2-6, with 10 nucleotides matching TRBD1. The CDR3 extends over 17 amino acids. Germline V gene data show CDR1 as LNHNV and CDR2 as YYDKDF (reference sequence). V lost 1 base to trimming and J lost 3 bases; unmatched junction nucleotides: 3. The CDR3 reads CATSRGQGAGGANVLTF. The CDR3 nucleotides are TGTGCCACCAGCAGAGGACAGGGGGCGGGTGGGGCCAACGTCCTGACTTTC.

This chain connects TRBV5-5 to TRBJ1-1, with TRBD1 matching 8 bases. This CDR3 has 12 residues. Germline CDR1 reads SGHKS; CDR2 reads YYEKEE (reference sequence). The ends lost 4 bases at V and 6 bases at J; junction bases unmatched: 2. The DNA for the CDR3 is TGTGCCAGCAGCCCGACAGGGGCTGAAGCTTTCTTT. Translation gives CASSPTGAEAFF.

The table lists this clone with a count of one. This chain joins TRBV2 and TRBJ2-7; D call uncertain. With 8 bases removed from V and 5 bases from J, the gap between germline ends came to 10 bases. Germline V gives CDR1 SNHLY, CDR2 FYNNEI. This CDR3 is built from 11 residues. CDR3 residues: CASELVNEQYF. CDR3 nucleotide sequence: TGTGCCAGCGAATTAGTGAACGAGCAGTACTTC.

V is TRBV6-2 or TRBV6-3 and J is TRBJ1-2; D is possibly TRBD1 (6 bases). Germline CDR1 and CDR2: MNHEY and SVGEGT. This CDR3 region has 13 residues. V lost 5 bases and J lost 7, with 14 bases in between. The CDR3 DNA is TGTGCCAGCAGTCGAAACTACAGGGCTGGCTACACCTTC. Translating gives CASSRNYRAGYTF.

The chain employs TRBV6-2 or TRBV6-3 and TRBJ2-1, with TRBD1 identical over 12 bases. The CDR3 loop spans 15 amino acids. V lost 4 bases, J lost 7 bases, and 5 bases stayed unmatched. The germline CDR1 and CDR2 sequences are MNHEY and SVGEGT. The CDR3 region has the DNA TGTGCCAGCAGTTCTCCGGGACAGGGGGCGAATGAGCAGTTCTTC. Protein: CASSSPGQGANEQFF.

The genes are TRBV7-2 and TRBJ2-1; tentatively, D is TRBD2 (5 bases). The V and J ends lost 4 bases and 1 base respectively, with 8 bases between them. The germline V gene encodes CDR1 SGHTA and CDR2 FQGNSA. The CDR3 runs 14 residues. In nucleotides, the CDR3 is TGTGCCAGCAGCTCCCCGGGATCCTACAATGAGCAGTTCTTC. This sequence encodes CASSSPGSYNEQFF.